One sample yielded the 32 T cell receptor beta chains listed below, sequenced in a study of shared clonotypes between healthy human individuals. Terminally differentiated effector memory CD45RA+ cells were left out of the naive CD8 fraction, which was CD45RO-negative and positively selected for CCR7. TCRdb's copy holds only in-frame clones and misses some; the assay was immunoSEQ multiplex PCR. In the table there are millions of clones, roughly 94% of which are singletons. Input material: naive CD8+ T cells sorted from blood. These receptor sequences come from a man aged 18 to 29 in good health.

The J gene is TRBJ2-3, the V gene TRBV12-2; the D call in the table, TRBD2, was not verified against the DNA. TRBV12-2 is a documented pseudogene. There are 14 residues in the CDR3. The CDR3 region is CASRIRGSEDTQYF. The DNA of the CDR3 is TGTGCAAGTCGTATACGGGGGAGCGAGGATACGCAGTATTTT.

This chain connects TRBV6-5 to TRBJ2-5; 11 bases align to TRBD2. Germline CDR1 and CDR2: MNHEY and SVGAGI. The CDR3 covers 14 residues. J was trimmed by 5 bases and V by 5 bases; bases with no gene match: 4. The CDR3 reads CASSVAGGLETQYF. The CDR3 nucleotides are TGTGCCAGCAGTGTAGCGGGGGGGCTTGAGACCCAGTACTTC.

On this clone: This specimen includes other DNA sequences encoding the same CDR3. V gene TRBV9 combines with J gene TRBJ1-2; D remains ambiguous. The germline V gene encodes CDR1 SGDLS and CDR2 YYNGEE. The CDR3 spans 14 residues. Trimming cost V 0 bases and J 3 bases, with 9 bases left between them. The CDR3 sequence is CASSVDGTHYGYTF. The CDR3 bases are TGTGCCAGCAGCGTAGATGGCACACACTATGGCTACACCTTC.

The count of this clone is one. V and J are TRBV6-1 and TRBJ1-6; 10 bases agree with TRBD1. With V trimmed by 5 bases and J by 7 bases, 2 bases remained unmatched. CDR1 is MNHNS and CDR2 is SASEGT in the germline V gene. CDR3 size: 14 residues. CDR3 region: CASSWTGGNSPLHF. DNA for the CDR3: TGTGCCAGCAGTTGGACAGGGGGGAATTCACCCCTCCACTTT.

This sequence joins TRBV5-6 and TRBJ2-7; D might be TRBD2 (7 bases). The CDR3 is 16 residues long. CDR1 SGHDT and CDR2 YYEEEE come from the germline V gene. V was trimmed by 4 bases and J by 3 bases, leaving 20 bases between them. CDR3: CASSPPGGEAFYEQYF. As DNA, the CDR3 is TGTGCCAGCAGCCCCCCGGGGGGCGAGGCGTTCTACGAGCAGTACTTC.

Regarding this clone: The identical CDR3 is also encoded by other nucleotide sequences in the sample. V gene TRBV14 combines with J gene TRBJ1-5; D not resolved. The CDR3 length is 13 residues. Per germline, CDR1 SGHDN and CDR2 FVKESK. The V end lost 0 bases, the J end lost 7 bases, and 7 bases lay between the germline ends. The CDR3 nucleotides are TGTGCCAGCAGCCAAGATCCGGGCCAGCCCCAGCATTTT. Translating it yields CASSQDPGQPQHF.

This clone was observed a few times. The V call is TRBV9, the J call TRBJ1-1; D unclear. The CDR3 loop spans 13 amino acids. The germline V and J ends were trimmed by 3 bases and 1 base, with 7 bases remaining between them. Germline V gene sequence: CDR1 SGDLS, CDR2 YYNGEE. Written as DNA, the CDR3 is TGTGCCAGCAGCGCGGACGGGAACACTGAAGCTTTCTTT. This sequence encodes CASSADGNTEAFF.

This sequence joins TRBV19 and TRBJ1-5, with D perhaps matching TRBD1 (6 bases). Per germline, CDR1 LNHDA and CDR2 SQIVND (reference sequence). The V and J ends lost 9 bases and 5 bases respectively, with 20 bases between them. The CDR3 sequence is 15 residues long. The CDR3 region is CASTLGGGSYQPQHF. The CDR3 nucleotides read TGTGCCAGCACCCTCGGGGGGGGCTCATATCAGCCCCAGCATTTT.

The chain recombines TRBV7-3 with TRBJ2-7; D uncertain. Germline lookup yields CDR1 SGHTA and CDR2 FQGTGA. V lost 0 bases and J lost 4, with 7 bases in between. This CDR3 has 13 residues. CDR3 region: CASSLTPIYEQYF. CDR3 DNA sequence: TGTGCCAGCAGCTTAACACCTATTTACGAGCAGTACTTC.

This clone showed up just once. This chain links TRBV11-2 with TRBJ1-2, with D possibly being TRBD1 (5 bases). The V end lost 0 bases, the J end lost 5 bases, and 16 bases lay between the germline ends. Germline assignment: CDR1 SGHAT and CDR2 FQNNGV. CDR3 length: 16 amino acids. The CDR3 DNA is TGTGCCAGCAGCTTAGAGTTGGGGCAGGGCCTATATGGCTACACCTTC. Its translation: CASSLELGQGLYGYTF.

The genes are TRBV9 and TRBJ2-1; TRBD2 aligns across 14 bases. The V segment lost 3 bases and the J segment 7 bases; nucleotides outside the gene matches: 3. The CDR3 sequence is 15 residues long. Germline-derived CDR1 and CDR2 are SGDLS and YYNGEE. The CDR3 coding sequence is TGTGCCAGCAGCGGCGGGACTAGCGGGAGAAATGAGCAGTTCTTC. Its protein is CASSGGTSGRNEQFF.

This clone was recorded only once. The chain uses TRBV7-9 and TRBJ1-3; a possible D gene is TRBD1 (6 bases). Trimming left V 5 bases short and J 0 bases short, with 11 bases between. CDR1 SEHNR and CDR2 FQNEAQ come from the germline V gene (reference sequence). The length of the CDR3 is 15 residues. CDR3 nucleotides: TGTGCCAGCAGCCCGCGGGACACCTCTGGAAACACCATATATTTT. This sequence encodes CASSPRDTSGNTIYF.

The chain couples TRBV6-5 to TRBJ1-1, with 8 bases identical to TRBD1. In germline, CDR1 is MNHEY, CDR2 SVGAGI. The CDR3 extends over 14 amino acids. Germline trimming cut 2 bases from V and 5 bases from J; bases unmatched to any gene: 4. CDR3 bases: TGTGCCAGCAGTTACCAGGGGGCATGGACTGAAGCTTTCTTT. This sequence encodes CASSYQGAWTEAFF.

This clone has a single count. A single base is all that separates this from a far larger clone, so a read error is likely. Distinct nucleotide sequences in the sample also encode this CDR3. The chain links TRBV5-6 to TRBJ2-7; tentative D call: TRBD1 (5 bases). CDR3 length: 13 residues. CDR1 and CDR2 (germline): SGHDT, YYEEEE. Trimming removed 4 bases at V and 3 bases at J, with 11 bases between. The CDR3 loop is CASSPGAGYEQYF. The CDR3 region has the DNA TGTGCCAGCAGCCCTGGGGCAGGCTACGAGCAGTACTTC.

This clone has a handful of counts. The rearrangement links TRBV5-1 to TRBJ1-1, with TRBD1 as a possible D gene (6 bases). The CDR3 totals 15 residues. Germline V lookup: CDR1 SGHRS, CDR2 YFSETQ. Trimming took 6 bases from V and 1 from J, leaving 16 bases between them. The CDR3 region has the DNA TGCGCCAGCACCCGGGGCGGGGGCCAGAACACTGAAGCTTTCTTT. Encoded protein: CASTRGGGQNTEAFF.

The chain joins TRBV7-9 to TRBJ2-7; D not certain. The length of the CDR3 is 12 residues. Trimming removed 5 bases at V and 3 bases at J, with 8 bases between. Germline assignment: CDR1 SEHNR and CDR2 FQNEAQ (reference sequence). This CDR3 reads CASSPPLYEQYF. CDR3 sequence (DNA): TGTGCCAGCAGCCCGCCCCTCTACGAGCAGTACTTC.

DNA of the CDR3: TGTGCCAGCAGCATAAGAGGGGTCGAGCAGTACTTC. Protein: CASSIRGVEQYF. This rearrangement joins TRBV11-2 to TRBJ2-7; D is perhaps TRBD1 or TRBD2 (5 bases each). Trimming removed 5 bases from V and 6 bases from J, with 11 bases in between. Germline V gene lookup returns CDR1 SGHAT and CDR2 FQNNGV. CDR3 size: 12 residues. Complete variable domain (other parts from reference TRBV11-2 and TRBJ2-7): EAGVAQSPRYKIIEKRQSVAFWCNPISGHATLYWYQQILGQGPKLLIQFQNNGVVDDSQLPKDRFSAERLKGVDSTLKIQPAKLEDSAVYLCASSIRGVEQYFGPGTRLTVT.

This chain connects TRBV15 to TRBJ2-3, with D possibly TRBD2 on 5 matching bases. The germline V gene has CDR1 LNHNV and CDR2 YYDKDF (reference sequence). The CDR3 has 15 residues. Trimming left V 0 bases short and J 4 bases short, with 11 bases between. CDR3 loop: CATSRDGGVADTQYF. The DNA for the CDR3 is TGTGCCACCAGCAGAGATGGAGGCGTGGCAGATACGCAGTATTTT.

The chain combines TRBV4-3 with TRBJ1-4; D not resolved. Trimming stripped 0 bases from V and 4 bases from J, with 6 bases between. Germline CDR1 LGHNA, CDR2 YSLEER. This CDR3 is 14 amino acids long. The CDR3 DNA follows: TGCGCCAGCAGCCAAGAGGTCTATAATGAAAAACTGTTTTTT. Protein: CASSQEVYNEKLFF.

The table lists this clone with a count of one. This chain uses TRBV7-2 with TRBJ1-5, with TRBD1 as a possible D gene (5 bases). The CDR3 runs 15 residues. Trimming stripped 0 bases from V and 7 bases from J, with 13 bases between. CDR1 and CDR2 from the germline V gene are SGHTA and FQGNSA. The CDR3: CASSLALGGGQPQHF. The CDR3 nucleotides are TGTGCCAGCAGCTTAGCGCTGGGGGGAGGACAGCCCCAGCATTTT. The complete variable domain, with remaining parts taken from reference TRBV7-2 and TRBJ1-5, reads GAGVSQSPSNKVTEKGKDVELRCDPISGHTALYWYRQSLGQGLEFLIYFQGNSAPDKSGLPSDRFSAERTGGSVSTLTIQRTQQEDSAVYLCASSLALGGGQPQHFGDGTRLSIL.

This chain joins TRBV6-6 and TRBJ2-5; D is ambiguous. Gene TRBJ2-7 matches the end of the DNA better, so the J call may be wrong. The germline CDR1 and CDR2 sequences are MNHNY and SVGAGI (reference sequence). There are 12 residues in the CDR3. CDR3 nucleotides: TGTGCCAGCAGCCAGACCAGCTACGAGCAGTACTTC. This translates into CASSQTSYEQYF.

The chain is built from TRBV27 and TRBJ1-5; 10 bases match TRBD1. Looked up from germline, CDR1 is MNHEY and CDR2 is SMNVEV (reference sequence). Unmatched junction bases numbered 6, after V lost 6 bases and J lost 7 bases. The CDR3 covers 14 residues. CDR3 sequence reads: CASRGTGDRQPQHF. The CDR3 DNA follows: TGTGCCAGCAGGGGGACAGGGGATAGGCAGCCCCAGCATTTT.

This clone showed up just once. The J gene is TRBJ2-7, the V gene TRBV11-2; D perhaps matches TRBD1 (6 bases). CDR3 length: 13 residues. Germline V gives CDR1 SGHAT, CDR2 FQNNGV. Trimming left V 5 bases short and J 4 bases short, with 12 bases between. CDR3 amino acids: CASSPTGMYEQYF. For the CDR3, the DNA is TGTGCCAGCAGCCCTACAGGGATGTACGAGCAGTACTTC. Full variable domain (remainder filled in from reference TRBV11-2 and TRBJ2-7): EAGVAQSPRYKIIEKRQSVAFWCNPISGHATLYWYQQILGQGPKLLIQFQNNGVVDDSQLPKDRFSAERLKGVDSTLKIQPAKLEDSAVYLCASSPTGMYEQYFGPGTRLTVT.

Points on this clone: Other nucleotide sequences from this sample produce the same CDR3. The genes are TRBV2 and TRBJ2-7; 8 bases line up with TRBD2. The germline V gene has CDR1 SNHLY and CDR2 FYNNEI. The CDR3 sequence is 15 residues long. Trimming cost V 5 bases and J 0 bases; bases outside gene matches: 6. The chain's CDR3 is CASSPTSGSSYEQYF. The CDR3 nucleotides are TGTGCCAGCAGTCCTACTAGCGGAAGCTCCTACGAGCAGTACTTC.

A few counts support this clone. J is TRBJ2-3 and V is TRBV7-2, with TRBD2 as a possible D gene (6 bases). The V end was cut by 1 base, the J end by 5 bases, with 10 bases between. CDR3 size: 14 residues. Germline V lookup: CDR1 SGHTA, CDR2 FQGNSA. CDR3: CASSLEAGVDTQYF. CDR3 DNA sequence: TGTGCCAGCAGCTTAGAAGCGGGTGTAGATACGCAGTATTTT.

This chain's CDR3 is CAISEGPNQPQHF. The CDR3, as DNA: TGTGCCATCAGTGAAGGTCCGAATCAGCCCCAGCATTTT. The V and J genes are TRBV10-3 and TRBJ1-5; the D is unclear. Between the trimmed V and J ends, which lost 3 bases and 4 bases, there was a span of 7 bases. The CDR3 has 13 amino acids. Germline CDR1 reads ENHRY; CDR2 reads SYGVKD.

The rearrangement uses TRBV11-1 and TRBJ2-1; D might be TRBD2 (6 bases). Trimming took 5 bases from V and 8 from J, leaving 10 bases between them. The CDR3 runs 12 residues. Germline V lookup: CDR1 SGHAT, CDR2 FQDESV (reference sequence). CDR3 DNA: TGTGCCAGCAGCCTTCCGGGGGATGAGCAGTTCTTC. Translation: CASSLPGDEQFF. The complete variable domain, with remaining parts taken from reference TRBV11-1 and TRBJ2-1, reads EAEVAQSPRYKITEKSQAVAFWCDPISGHATLYWYRQILGQGPELLVQFQDESVVDDSQLPKDRFSAERLKGVDSTLKIQPAELGDSAMYLCASSLPGDEQFFGPGTRLTVL.

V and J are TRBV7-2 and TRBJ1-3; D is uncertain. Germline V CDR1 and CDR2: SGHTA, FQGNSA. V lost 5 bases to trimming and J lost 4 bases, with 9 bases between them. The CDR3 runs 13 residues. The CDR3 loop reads CASSLRLGNTIYF. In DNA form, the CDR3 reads TGTGCCAGCAGCCTGCGGTTGGGAAACACCATATATTTT.

CDR3 DNA: TGTGCCAGCAACCACCTAAGGCCCTACGAGCAGTACTTC. Translation gives CASNHLRPYEQYF. The gene calls are TRBV11-2 and TRBJ2-7; D ambiguous. This CDR3 contains 13 residues. V shed 7 bases and J shed 2 bases, with 12 bases lying between them. The V gene's germline CDR1 is SGHAT and CDR2 FQNNGV.

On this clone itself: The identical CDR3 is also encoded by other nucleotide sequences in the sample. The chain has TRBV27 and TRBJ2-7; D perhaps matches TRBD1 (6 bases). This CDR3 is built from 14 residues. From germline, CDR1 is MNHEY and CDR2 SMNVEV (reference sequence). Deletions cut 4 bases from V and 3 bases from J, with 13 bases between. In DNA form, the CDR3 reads TGTGCCAGCAGTTCCAGGGGAACCATCTACGAGCAGTACTTC. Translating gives CASSSRGTIYEQYF.

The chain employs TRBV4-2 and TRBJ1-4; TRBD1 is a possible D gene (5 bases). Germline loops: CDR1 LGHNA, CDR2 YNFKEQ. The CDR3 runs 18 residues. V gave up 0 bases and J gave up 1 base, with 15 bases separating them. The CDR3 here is CASSQEGKGLGTNEKLFF. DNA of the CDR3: TGTGCCAGCAGCCAAGAGGGGAAGGGGCTAGGAACTAATGAAAAACTGTTTTTT.

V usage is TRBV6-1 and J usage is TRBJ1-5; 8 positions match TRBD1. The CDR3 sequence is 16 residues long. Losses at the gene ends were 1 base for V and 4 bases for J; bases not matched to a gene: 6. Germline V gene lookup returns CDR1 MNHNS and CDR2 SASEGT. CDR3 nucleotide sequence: TGTGCCAGCAGTGAAGGGACAGGGTGGTTTAATCAGCCCCAGCATTTT. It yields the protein CASSEGTGWFNQPQHF.